This section outlines one T cell receptor beta chain sequence together with its context. Its antigen is unknown. With 60 Vbeta and 13 Jbeta primers, the PCR was carried out. Some clones are missing from TCRdb's copy, which holds only in-frame ones; the method was immunoSEQ multiplex PCR. The sample contains some 64,000 clones, about 90% of which appear only once. Germline lookup yields CDR1 SGHRS and CDR2 YFSETQ. The CDR3 totals 16 residues. Germline trimming cut 4 bases from V and 8 bases from J; bases unmatched to any gene: 15. These data come from a study of cytomegalovirus exposure and HLA in healthy donors. Broader study findings: A few of the chains that were CMV-associated were confirmed in vitro to be specific for CMV antigens. For TCR beta chains, V- and J-gene trimming was later linked to a missense DCLRE1C variant. There was a cluster of highly shared sequence variants that was likely a sequencing artifact.

The V call is TRBV5-1, the J call TRBJ1-3; 7 bases line up with TRBD1. The TCR was taken from a young man in good health and CMV-seropositive. The sequenced sample was PBMCs. CDR3: CASSPGQVLLDHTIYF. The CDR3 DNA is TGCGCCAGCAGCCCCGGACAGGTTTTACTGGATCACACCATATATTTT.